This T cell receptor beta chain was identified in a study of cytomegalovirus exposure and HLA in healthy donors. As regards this clone: What it recognizes is unknown.

Donors were ostensibly healthy at sampling, although undocumented immune exposures were probable. Study conclusions and caveats: Per published accounts, TCR beta sequences correctly predicted the HLA-A and HLA-B alleles of most subjects. An analysis that came later showed most CMV-associated TCR beta chains appearing HLA-restricted. The study listed under 200 cytomegalovirus-associated TCR beta chains.

Vbeta (60) and Jbeta (13) primers were used in the PCR. Sequencing was performed with immunoSEQ multiplex PCR; in TCRdb, only in-frame clones are kept and a portion is missing. The sample table sets out more than 40,000 clones. The origin of this receptor is a woman aged 40 to 50 in good health and CMV-seronegative. Sequenced: PBMCs.

The CDR3 nucleotides are TGTGCCAGCAGCCCCTCTAGCGGGGGGGCGCATGAGCAGTTCTTC. Translated: CASSPSSGGAHEQFF. This chain links TRBV7-3 with TRBJ2-1; 12 nucleotides agree with TRBD2. The CDR3 runs 15 residues. Germline-derived CDR1 and CDR2 are SGHTA and FQGTGA. V gave up 5 bases and J gave up 8 bases; unmatched junction bases: 7.